Listed below are T cell receptor beta chains from one sample, sequenced in a study of cytomegalovirus exposure and HLA in healthy donors. The data were produced by immunoSEQ multiplex PCR, yet TCRdb's version contains in-frame clones alone and is incomplete. This repertoire includes under 50,000 clones. The sequencing input was PBMCs. Receptors were obtained from a male donor in good health and CMV-seronegative. Both conserved end residues are part of each CDR3. The order of the fields is J gene, V gene, D gene, CDR3 DNA, CDR3 protein. D genes are given only for firm matches.

>TRBJ1-2|TRBV2|TRBD1
TGTGCCAGCAGTAATACAGGGGGACGCGGGGGCTACACCTTC
CASSNTGGRGGYTF
>TRBJ1-2|TRBV7-2|.
TGTGCCAGCAGCTTAGGGAGGGCCAGGGATGAGGGCTACACCTTC
CASSLGRARDEGYTF
>TRBJ2-7|TRBV9|.
TGTGCCAGCAGCGTAGGGCAGGCACAGGACTACGAGCAGTACTTC
CASSVGQAQDYEQYF
>TRBJ1-6|TRBV5-6|.
TGTGCCAGCAGCTTGGCCAAGAGCTCCTATAATTCACCCCTCCACTTT
CASSLAKSSYNSPLHF
>TRBJ2-7|TRBV7-2|TRBD1
TGTGCCAGCAGCCCACACGGACAGGGATTAAACTACGAGCAGTACTTC
CASSPHGQGLNYEQYF
>TRBJ2-5|TRBV5-1|.
TGCGCCAGCAGAGGTGGGGGGAGCGGTAAAGAGACCCAGTACTTC
CASRGGGSGKETQYF
>TRBJ2-7|TRBV5-4|.
TGTGCCAGCAGCACCTCGACTAGCGAGCAGTACTTC
CASSTSTSEQYF
>TRBJ1-5|TRBV18|.
TGTGCCAGCTCACGACAGGACAATCAGCCCCAGCATTTT
CASSRQDNQPQHF
>TRBJ2-7|TRBV7-9|.
TGTGCCAGCAGCCTCGAGACAGGCCAAGGGAAGCAGTACTTC
CASSLETGQGKQYF
>TRBJ1-1|TRBV19|.
TGTGCCAGTACCCCCGGGGGGCGGGGCACTGAAGCTTTCTTT
CASTPGGRGTEAFF
>TRBJ2-6|TRBV30|.
TGTGCCTGGCAGGGACTGCCCTCTGGGGCCAACGTCCTGACTTTC
CAWQGLPSGANVLTF
>TRBJ1-1|TRBV19|TRBD1
TGTGCCAGCGGGACAGGGGGCAAGACTGAAGCTTTCTTT
CASGTGGKTEAFF
>TRBJ1-6|TRBV7-3|.
TGTGCCAGCAGCTTAACGTTCCCGGATTCACCCCTCCACTTT
CASSLTFPDSPLHF
>TRBJ1-5|TRBV7-8|.
TGTGCCAGCAGCTTAGGTCCAGTCGGGCAGCCCCAGCATTTT
CASSLGPVGQPQHF
>TRBJ1-1|TRBV18|.
TGTGCCAGCTCAGTCAGTCAGATGAACACTGAAGCTTTCTTT
CASSVSQMNTEAFF
>TRBJ2-7|TRBV20-1|TRBD2
TGCAGTGCCAGCGGGGGCTACGAGCAGTACTTC
CSASGGYEQYF
>TRBJ2-3|TRBV18|TRBD2
TGTGCCAGCTCTCGACGGGGGGGCCAGGGAGATACGCAGTATTTT
CASSRRGGQGDTQYF
>TRBJ2-1|TRBV29-1|.
TGCAGCGTTGCCAGAGGGAATAGTGAGCAGTTCTTC
CSVARGNSEQFF
>TRBJ1-1|TRBV27|.
TGTGCCAGCAGGGGACAAGGGGGCACTGAAGCTTTCTTT
CASRGQGGTEAFF
>TRBJ1-1|TRBV6-5|TRBD1
TGTGCCAGCACTAAACTGACAGGGGACCTCACTGAAGCTTTCTTT
CASTKLTGDLTEAFF
>TRBJ2-7|TRBV30|TRBD2
TGTGCCTGGAGTCGTCTAGCGGAGGCCTACGAGCAGTACTTC
CAWSRLAEAYEQYF
>TRBJ1-3|TRBV4-1|.
TGCGCCAGCAGCCAAGGGAGGGGACTTATTATCTCTGGAAACACCATATATTTT
CASSQGRGLIISGNTIYF
>TRBJ2-2|TRBV10-1|TRBD1
TGCGCCAGCAGTAAAGATCCCCCTTGGACAGGGACGAACACCGGGGAGCTGTTTTTT
CASSKDPPWTGTNTGELFF
>TRBJ2-1|TRBV29-1|.
TGCAGCGTCGTACGGTTGGAGTCCTACAATGAGCAGTTCTTC
CSVVRLESYNEQFF
>TRBJ1-1|TRBV18|TRBD1
TGTGCCAGCTCTCAGGACAGGGTAGAAGCTTTCTTT
CASSQDRVEAFF
>TRBJ2-7|TRBV2|.
TGTGCCAGCAGTACAGGGATAGGGGTCTACGAGCAGTACTTC
CASSTGIGVYEQYF
>TRBJ1-5|TRBV18|.
TGTGCCAGCTCACCGGGTTCAGGGGAGGGTCAGCCCCAGCATTTT
CASSPGSGEGQPQHF
>TRBJ2-1|TRBV20-1|.
TGCAGTGCTCCGAGGGGGAATGAGCAGTTCTTC
CSAPRGNEQFF
>TRBJ1-2|TRBV7-9|.
TGTGCCAGCAGCTCCTACCGGGAATTGGGTGGCTACACCTTC
CASSSYRELGGYTF
>TRBJ1-2|TRBV6-1|.
TGTGCCAGCAGTGAGGTGGGCGAGGGAGGCTACACCTTC
CASSEVGEGGYTF
>TRBJ2-7|TRBV4-1|TRBD2
TGCGCCAGCAGCCAAGAACTCAGGGGACTAGCGGGGACCTACGAGCAGTACTTC
CASSQELRGLAGTYEQYF
>TRBJ1-2|TRBV7-2|.
TGTGCCAGCAGCTTAGGGCCGATTCAATCGAATAGCTACACCTTC
CASSLGPIQSNSYTF
>TRBJ2-3|TRBV4-3|TRBD2
TGCGCCAGCAGCCAAGCCAGCGGGGGGGCAGATACGCAGTATTTT
CASSQASGGADTQYF